This entry lists 23 T cell receptor beta chains sequenced from one sample in a study of naive and memory T cell subsets (dated by TCRdb to about 2017). The library was prepared using UMI-ligation and nested PCR. Sequencing was performed on an Illumina MiSeq. The beta constant-region primer was an equimolar mix of two oligonucleotides covering both TRBC1 and TRBC2. Four rounds of PCR were used to amplify ligated cDNA, with nested alpha and beta constant-region primers being used together with the SP2 primer. The raw public data were reprocessed by TCRdb itself: fastp quality trimming at Q25, MiXCR clonotype calling, in-frame beta chains only. Each record represents a unique CDR3 protein, reported with the most common genes and DNA among its rows. This sample is represented by around 100,000 distinct CDR3 sequences; roughly 15% of them were singletons. Clones ranked in the top ten supply roughly 2.8% of the sample.

These TCRs' antigens remain unknown. Results and caveats for the whole study, not just this receptor: A few larger clonotypes were found in naive repertoires, especially CD8, and these larger clonotypes were possibly memory cells re-expressing CD45RA.

The sequencing input was naive CD8+ T cells from blood. This specimen's cell subset or site label, interpreted: naive T cells, CD45RA high CD27+. The receptor source for this set is a human donor in good health.

The table lists this clonotype with many counts. The chain employs TRBV19 and TRBJ2-2; TRBD1 might be the D (6 bases). Germline V gene lookup returns CDR1 LNHDA and CDR2 SQIVND (reference sequence). This CDR3 contains 13 residues. V lost 5 bases, J lost 7 bases, and 11 bases lay in between. The CDR3 here is CASSLDSYGELFF. CDR3 bases: TGTGCCAGTAGTTTGGACAGTTACGGGGAGCTGTTTTTT.

The chain recombines TRBV18 with TRBJ2-5, with TRBD1 identical over 10 bases. With 4 bases clipped from V and 3 bases from J, the junction kept 8 bases outside the gene matches. Germline lookup yields CDR1 KGHSH and CDR2 LQKENI. The length of the CDR3 is 16 residues. The CDR3 here is CASSQQTGGGKETQYF. The CDR3 region has the DNA TGTGCCAGCTCACAACAGACAGGGGGCGGGAAAGAGACCCAGTACTTC.

This clonotype was seen ten or more times. CDR3 bases: TGTGCCAGCAGTGTCTACTATTCACCCCTCCACTTT. Encoded protein: CASSVYYSPLHF. The chain recombines TRBV6-1 with TRBJ1-6; D is uncertain. This CDR3 spans 12 amino acids. From germline, CDR1 is MNHNS and CDR2 SASEGT. Trimming took 4 bases from V and 8 from J, leaving 6 bases between them.

At least ten counts were recorded for this clonotype. V usage is TRBV7-2 and J usage is TRBJ2-3; 8 bases match TRBD2. V lost 3 bases to trimming and J lost 2 bases; unmatched junction nucleotides: 7. The germline V gene encodes CDR1 SGHTA and CDR2 FQGNSA. This CDR3 region has 16 residues. The CDR3 protein is CASSLDIAGPTDTQYF. The CDR3, as DNA: TGTGCCAGCAGCTTGGACATAGCGGGACCCACAGATACGCAGTATTTT.

This chain links TRBV6-6 with TRBJ2-7; 7 bases line up with TRBD1. After removal of 2 bases from V and 4 bases from J, the junction contained 2 bases not matched to a gene. CDR3 length: 13 amino acids. Looked up from germline, CDR1 is MNHNY and CDR2 is SVGAGI (reference sequence). Written as DNA, the CDR3 is TGTGCCAGCAGTTACCCGGACAGGTACGAGCAGTACTTC. It yields the protein CASSYPDRYEQYF.

This rearrangement joins TRBV7-6 to TRBJ2-7, with D hard to call. Looked up from germline, CDR1 is SGHVS and CDR2 is FNYEAQ. This CDR3 region has 15 residues. Trimming took 6 bases from V and 7 from J, leaving 22 bases between them. The CDR3, as DNA: TGTGCCAGCAGAGCTACAAGCCGCCCTCCTCGGGAGCAGTACTTC. It is translated as CASRATSRPPREQYF.

Only a few counts were recorded for this clonotype. The chain couples TRBV7-8 to TRBJ1-2; D may be TRBD1 (5 bases). Germline values: CDR1 SGHVS, CDR2 FQNEAQ. The length of the CDR3 is 15 residues. V lost 4 bases to trimming and J lost 1 base, with 13 bases between them. The CDR3 DNA reads as TGTGCCAGCAGCTCGCCGGGACGGAATAACTATGGCTACACCTTC. Its protein is CASSSPGRNNYGYTF. Full variable domain (remainder filled in from reference TRBV7-8 and TRBJ1-2): GAGVSQSPRYKVAKRGQDVALRCDPISGHVSLFWYQQALGQGPEFLTYFQNEAQLDKSGLPSDRFFAERPEGSVSTLKIQRTQQEDSAVYLCASSSPGRNNYGYTFGSGTRLTVV.

V is TRBV5-5 and J is TRBJ2-7; weak D call: TRBD1 (5 bases). Germline assignment: CDR1 SGHKS and CDR2 YYEKEE (reference sequence). The V gene lost 4 bases and the J gene lost 2 bases, with 16 bases spanning the gap. This CDR3 comprises 15 residues. As DNA, the CDR3 is TGTGCCAGCAGCCTGGATATTCTAGGGGCCTACGAGCAGTACTTC. Its protein is CASSLDILGAYEQYF.

The rearrangement links TRBV19 to TRBJ2-3; 7 bases are a match to TRBD1. Germline CDR1 LNHDA, CDR2 SQIVND (reference sequence). The trim removed 3 bases at V and 4 bases at J, leaving 13 bases unmatched. This CDR3 contains 17 residues. CDR3 coding DNA: TGTGCCAGTAGTATGTTGTCCCAGGTGACAGGGCCAGATACGCAGTATTTT. Translated, it gives CASSMLSQVTGPDTQYF. The variable domain in full, with the rest retrieved from reference TRBV19 and TRBJ2-3, is DGGITQSPKYLFRKEGQNVTLSCEQNLNHDAMYWYRQDPGQGLRLIYYSQIVNDFQKGDIAEGYSVSREKKESFPLTVTSAQKNPTAFYLCASSMLSQVTGPDTQYFGPGTRLTVL.

The chain has TRBV5-1 and TRBJ1-1; no clear D gene. Germline V gene sequence: CDR1 SGHRS, CDR2 YFSETQ. V lost 2 bases and J 1 base, leaving 6 bases between the germline ends. The CDR3 runs 13 residues. The CDR3 loop is CASSFDPNTEAFF. As DNA, the CDR3 is TGCGCCAGCAGCTTTGACCCGAACACTGAAGCTTTCTTT. The full variable domain, completed using reference TRBV5-1 and TRBJ1-1, is KAGVTQTPRYLIKTRGQQVTLSCSPISGHRSVSWYQQTPGQGLQFLFEYFSETQRNKGNFPGRFSGRQFSNSRSEMNVSTLELGDSALYLCASSFDPNTEAFFGQGTRLTVV.

This clonotype turned up a few times. V is TRBV2 and J is TRBJ2-1; 7 bases match TRBD2. J lost 2 bases, V lost 5 bases, and 12 bases had no gene match. The germline V gene has CDR1 SNHLY and CDR2 FYNNEI. This CDR3 spans 17 amino acids. Here the CDR3 DNA reads TGTGCCAGCAGTCCCCAGCGTGGGGGAGGGCCCTACAATGAGCAGTTCTTC. Encoded protein: CASSPQRGGGPYNEQFF.

Only a few counts were recorded for this clonotype. The rearrangement uses TRBV6-5 and TRBJ2-3; D may be TRBD2 (7 bases). This CDR3 region has 15 residues. CDR1 MNHEY and CDR2 SVGAGI come from the germline V gene. Between the trimmed V and J ends, which lost 3 bases and 1 base, there was a span of 11 bases. CDR3 residues: CASSYRGGRTDTQYF. The CDR3 DNA sequence: TGTGCCAGCAGTTATAGGGGGGGGCGCACAGATACGCAGTATTTT.

Many counts were recorded for this clonotype. The CDR3 loop reads CASSFTSFGFAYNEQFF. The CDR3, as DNA: TGTGCCAGCAGTTTTACTAGTTTTGGGTTTGCCTACAATGAGCAGTTCTTC. The J gene is TRBJ2-1, the V gene TRBV28; maybe TRBD2 (5 bases). Germline-derived CDR1 and CDR2 are MDHEN and SYDVKM. The CDR3 sequence is 17 residues long. V was cut by 3 bases and J by 2 bases, with 17 bases left in between. The entire variable domain, with the rest obtained from reference TRBV28 and TRBJ2-1, is as follows: DVKVTQSSRYLVKRTGEKVFLECVQDMDHENMFWYRQDPGLGLRLIYFSYDVKMKEKGDIPEGYSVSREKKERFSLILESASTNQTSMYLCASSFTSFGFAYNEQFFGPGTRLTVL.

This clonotype was found a few times. The chain is built from TRBV11-1 and TRBJ2-1, with a weak D call TRBD1 (6 bases). The germline CDR1 and CDR2 sequences are SGHAT and FQDESV (reference sequence). The CDR3 sequence is 17 residues long. Trimming took off 5 bases at V and 0 bases at J, with 17 bases between the two ends. The CDR3 here is CASSQPTGQSSYNEQFF. The CDR3 DNA reads TGTGCCAGCAGCCAGCCAACCGGACAGAGCTCCTACAATGAGCAGTTCTTC.

V gene TRBV4-2 combines with J gene TRBJ2-7; D possibly uses TRBD1 or TRBD2 (6 bases each). V lost 0 bases and J 3 bases, leaving 9 bases between the germline ends. Germline lookup yields CDR1 LGHNA and CDR2 YNFKEQ. The CDR3 is 14 amino acids. CDR3 sequence: CASSQERGDYEQYF. The CDR3 nucleotides read TGTGCCAGCAGCCAAGAGAGGGGGGACTACGAGCAGTACTTC.

The chain employs TRBV7-9 and TRBJ1-6; tentative D call: TRBD1 (6 bases). There are 17 residues in the CDR3. Trimming removed 6 bases from V and 5 bases from J, with 20 bases in between. Germline CDR1 and CDR2: SEHNR and FQNEAQ (reference sequence). This CDR3 reads CASSQVRGPENNSPLHF. The CDR3, as DNA: TGTGCCAGCAGTCAAGTCAGGGGACCCGAGAATAATTCACCCCTCCACTTT.

This rearrangement joins TRBV7-8 to TRBJ2-1; TRBD2 might be the D (5 bases). Germline-derived CDR1 and CDR2 are SGHVS and FQNEAQ. Trimming removed 4 bases at V and 9 bases at J, with 10 bases between. CDR3 length: 12 residues. The CDR3 loop is CASSSSSGEQFF. The CDR3 DNA is TGTGCCAGCAGCTCTAGCTCTGGTGAGCAGTTCTTC.

V is TRBV12-3 or TRBV12-4 and J is TRBJ2-1, with 11 bases lining up with TRBD1. The CDR3 loop spans 15 amino acids. V lost 3 bases and J lost 8; bases outside the gene matches: 6. The CDR3, as DNA: TGTGCCAGCAGTTTTGGGGGACAGGGGGTCGATGAGCAGTTCTTC. Protein sequence: CASSFGGQGVDEQFF.

This clonotype was seen only a few times. As DNA, the CDR3 is TGTGCCAGCAGCTTAAAGGCAATCTACGAGCAGTACTTC. Amino acids: CASSLKAIYEQYF. The rearrangement uses TRBV11-1 and TRBJ2-7; D remains unclear. The CDR3 is 13 amino acids. Trimming left V 2 bases short and J 3 bases short, with 8 bases between. Germline-derived CDR1 and CDR2 are SGHAT and FQDESV (reference sequence).

The V call is TRBV13, the J call TRBJ1-1; D gene unclear. V was pared by 1 base and J by 4 bases, with 4 bases between. Germline V gene sequence: CDR1 PRHDT, CDR2 FYEKMQ (reference sequence). This CDR3 region has 12 residues. CDR3 coding DNA: TGTGCCAGCAGCTTAGTGAGCACTGAAGCTTTCTTT. Translated, it gives CASSLVSTEAFF.

V usage is TRBV12-5 and J usage is TRBJ1-6; D remains unclear. In germline, CDR1 is LGHNT, CDR2 FRNRAP. Trimming pared 3 bases from V and 8 bases from J, leaving 8 bases between. The CDR3 covers 13 residues. Written as DNA, the CDR3 is TGTGCTAGTGGTTTTGCAGGCGATTCACCCCTCCACTTT. This sequence encodes CASGFAGDSPLHF. Looking up the rest from reference TRBV12-5 and TRBJ1-6 gives the full variable domain: DARVTQTPRHKVTEMGQEVTMRCQPILGHNTVFWYRQTMMQGLELLAYFRNRAPLDDSGMPKDRFSAEMPDATLATLKIQPSEPRDSAVYFCASGFAGDSPLHFGNGTRLTVT.

A few counts support this clonotype. The genes are TRBV4-3 and TRBJ2-2, with 8 bases that match TRBD1. With V trimmed by 1 base and J by 3 bases, 1 base remained unmatched. Germline V gene sequence: CDR1 LGHNA, CDR2 YSLEER. The CDR3 is made up of 15 amino acids. The CDR3 coding sequence is TGCGCCAGCAGCCAAGGGACAGGGTACACCGGGGAGCTGTTTTTT. Its protein product is CASSQGTGYTGELFF.

In its sample, this clonotype was seen a few times. The chain is built from TRBV20-1 and TRBJ2-5, with TRBD1 matching 9 bases. The length of the CDR3 is 14 residues. Trimming cost V 3 bases and J 0 bases; bases outside gene matches: 2. The germline gives CDR1 DFQATT, CDR2 SNEGSKA (reference sequence). For the CDR3, the DNA is TGCAGTGCTAGCGGGACAGGGTACCAAGAGACCCAGTACTTC. This codes for CSASGTGYQETQYF.